This TCR beta chain was found in a study of T cell responses to AZD1222 COVID-19 vaccine. Whole-study results and caveats: The donors showed a predominance of white British ancestry and of females, with possible underestimation of clonal diversity. Baseline antibody screening turned up just a handful of seropositive AZD1222 recipients.

CDR1 and CDR2 (germline): GTSNPN, SVGIG (reference sequence). Trimming removed 0 bases at V and 5 bases at J, with 11 bases between. This CDR3 contains 13 residues. Turning to this clone: As yet, its antigen is unknown.

TCRdb keeps only in-frame clones here, not all; method: immunoSEQ multiplex PCR. The repertoire consists of around 160,000 clones, with about 93% occurring once and the leading ten covering approximately 0.58%. This receptor was taken from an adult in good health. The chain employs TRBV30 and TRBJ2-7; possibly TRBD1 or TRBD2 for D (5 bases each). This sample comprised peripheral blood, obtained on day 0 of AZD1222 vaccination. CDR3 amino acids: CAWSVRDGHEQYF. In nucleotides, the CDR3 is TGTGCCTGGAGTGTCCGGGACGGCCACGAGCAGTACTTC.